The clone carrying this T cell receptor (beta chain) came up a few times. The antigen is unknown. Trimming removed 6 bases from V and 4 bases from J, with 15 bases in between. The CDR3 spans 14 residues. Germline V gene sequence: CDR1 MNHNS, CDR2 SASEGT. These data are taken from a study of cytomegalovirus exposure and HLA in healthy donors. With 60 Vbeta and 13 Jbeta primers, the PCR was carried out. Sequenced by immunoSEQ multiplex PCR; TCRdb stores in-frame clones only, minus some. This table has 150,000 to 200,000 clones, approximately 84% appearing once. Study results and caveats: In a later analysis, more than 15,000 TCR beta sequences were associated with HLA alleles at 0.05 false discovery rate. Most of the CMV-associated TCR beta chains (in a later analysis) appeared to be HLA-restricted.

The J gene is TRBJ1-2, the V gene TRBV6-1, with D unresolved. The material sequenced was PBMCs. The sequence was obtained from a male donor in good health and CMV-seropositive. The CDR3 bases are TGTGCCAGCAGGCATTCAGGCGCCAGCTATGGCTACACCTTC. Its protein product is CASRHSGASYGYTF.